This TCR beta chain was identified in a study of T cells after yellow fever vaccination. Study in general: Fractions of low cell number were prepared using SMART-Seq v4 Ultra Low Input.

In this sample, this clonotype turned up a few times. V dropped 5 bases and J dropped 0 bases, with 6 bases sitting between them. The CDR3 has 12 amino acids. The germline gives CDR1 SQVTM, CDR2 ANQGSEA. TCRdb itself ran the 5' RACE reads through MiXCR, one entry per CDR3 protein. The sample includes around 180,000 distinct CDR3 sequences, approximately 6.2% seen only once; the top ten take less than 3.5%. This sequence originates from a man between 18 and 35 years old who received the YFV17D yellow fever vaccine. The sample consisted of CD4+ T cells sorted from PBMCs, taken on the day of the first yellow fever vaccination. The rearrangement uses TRBV29-1 and TRBJ2-3, with D unresolved. CDR3 nucleotides: TGCAGCGTTTCACTTAGCACAGATACGCAGTATTTT. This translates into CSVSLSTDTQYF.